Presented here are 22 T cell receptor beta chains from one specimen sequenced in a study of blood T cell repertoires in COVID-19. Here immunoSEQ multiplex PCR was the method, and the copy in TCRdb shows in-frame clones only, minus some. The sample consists of under 300,000 clones, nearly 90% of them appearing once. Source material: PBMCs or T cells enriched from blood (not recorded which). These receptors all come from a woman in her sixties or seventies who had recovered from COVID-19.

In this sample, this clone turned up once. The chain carries TRBV27 and TRBJ1-1; perhaps TRBD1 as D (6 bases). Trimming shortened V by 6 bases and J by 11 bases, and 19 bases separated the two germline ends. The germline V gene has CDR1 MNHEY and CDR2 SMNVEV (reference sequence). The CDR3 has 13 amino acids. CDR3 coding DNA: TGTGCCAGCAGCCGTAGGGGGTTGATAGAGGCTTTCTTT. Amino acid sequence: CASSRRGLIEAFF.

The chain is built from TRBV11-2 and TRBJ2-1; possible D gene TRBD2, 6 bases. V was cut by 3 bases and J by 4 bases, with 7 bases left in between. There are 13 residues in the CDR3. Germline values: CDR1 SGHAT, CDR2 FQNNGV. DNA of the CDR3: TGTGCCAGCAGCTTGGGGACTTACAATGAGCAGTTCTTC. The encoded protein is CASSLGTYNEQFF.

V is TRBV27 and J is TRBJ1-5; no clear D. Germline V gene data show CDR1 as MNHEY and CDR2 as SMNVEV (reference sequence). There are 14 residues in the CDR3. V was cut by 3 bases and J by 6 bases, with 12 bases left in between. In DNA form, the CDR3 reads TGTGCCAGCAGTTTCGGCGGTGAGGGTCAGCCCCAGCATTTT. Amino acid sequence: CASSFGGEGQPQHF.

The chain recombines TRBV29-1 with TRBJ1-4; the D gene is possibly TRBD1 (6 bases). V lost 7 bases to trimming and J lost 1 base, with 16 bases between them. The CDR3 covers 15 residues. In germline, CDR1 is SQVTM, CDR2 ANQGSEA. CDR3 sequence (DNA): TGCAGCGCTGTGACAGGTTTGGGAACTAATGAAAAACTGTTTTTT. Translating gives CSAVTGLGTNEKLFF.

The chain couples TRBV30 to TRBJ2-2; tentative D call: TRBD2 (5 bases). Trimming removed 7 bases from V and 2 bases from J, with 23 bases in between. This CDR3 region has 17 residues. Germline values: CDR1 GTSNPN, CDR2 SVGIG (reference sequence). The CDR3, as DNA: TGTGCCTTCCCCGCCGGTGATCGGCGGGTTAACACCGGGGAGCTGTTTTTT. Translated: CAFPAGDRRVNTGELFF.

This sequence joins TRBV14 and TRBJ2-7; 12 bases match TRBD2. The CDR3 is made up of 16 amino acids. J gave up 4 bases and V 1 base, and 5 bases lay outside the gene matches. The V gene's germline CDR1 is SGHDN and CDR2 FVKESK. CDR3 sequence reads: CASSQGLAGGPYEQYF. CDR3 bases: TGTGCCAGCAGCCAAGGCCTAGCGGGGGGGCCTTACGAGCAGTACTTC.

V and J are TRBV12-5 and TRBJ1-6, with a tentative D call TRBD1 (6 bases). Germline V gene lookup returns CDR1 LGHNT and CDR2 FRNRAP. V was pared by 3 bases and J by 8 bases, with 8 bases between. The CDR3 has 13 amino acids. The CDR3 nucleotides are TGTGCTAGTGGTTTAGAGGGGGATTCACCCCTCCACTTT. It is translated as CASGLEGDSPLHF.

J is TRBJ2-7 and V is TRBV5-1; D might be TRBD2 (5 bases). This CDR3 spans 11 amino acids. Trimming removed 7 bases from V and 6 bases from J, with 11 bases in between. From germline, CDR1 is SGHRS and CDR2 YFSETQ. The CDR3 coding sequence is TGCGCCAGCGGGGAGTGGGGCGAGCAGTACTTC. It specifies CASGEWGEQYF.

The chain carries TRBV6-5 and TRBJ2-7, with 7 nucleotides matching TRBD2. The CDR3 loop spans 15 amino acids. J was trimmed by 0 bases and V by 7 bases; bases with no gene match: 9. CDR1 and CDR2 (germline): MNHEY, SVGAGI. The CDR3 loop reads CASTGSSGVSYEQYF. The CDR3 region has the DNA TGTGCCAGCACGGGGTCGAGCGGGGTCTCCTACGAGCAGTACTTC.

Note on this clone: Other DNA sequences in the sample encode the same CDR3. The chain links TRBV28 to TRBJ1-2; D unresolved. V dropped 2 bases and J dropped 4 bases, with 5 bases sitting between them. This CDR3 spans 12 amino acids. Germline CDR1 MDHEN, CDR2 SYDVKM. CDR3 sequence reads: CASSLPGYGYTF. CDR3 DNA: TGTGCCAGCAGTTTACCGGGCTATGGCTACACCTTC.

This chain links TRBV2 with TRBJ1-1; a possible D gene is TRBD1 (5 bases). Per germline, CDR1 SNHLY and CDR2 FYNNEI. V lost 2 bases and J lost 0, with 7 bases in between. The CDR3 is 14 residues long. Here the CDR3 reads CASSESGVNTEAFF. The CDR3, as DNA: TGTGCCAGCAGTGAATCGGGGGTGAACACTGAAGCTTTCTTT.

The chain combines TRBV28 with TRBJ1-2; D uncertain. The CDR3 runs 13 residues. Trimming removed 6 bases from V and 4 bases from J, with 12 bases in between. Germline V gene sequence: CDR1 MDHEN, CDR2 SYDVKM. The CDR3 protein is CASRPGLVYGYTF. CDR3 sequence (DNA): TGTGCCAGCAGACCCGGACTGGTCTATGGCTACACCTTC.

In this sample, this clone turned up once. In the same sample, other DNA sequences code for this CDR3. The rearrangement links TRBV19 to TRBJ2-7, with no clear D. Between the trimmed V and J ends, which lost 1 base and 1 base, there was a span of 8 bases. Germline V gives CDR1 LNHDA, CDR2 SQIVND (reference sequence). The CDR3 length is 14 residues. CDR3 nucleotide sequence: TGTGCCAGTAGTATAGGAGGATCGTCCTACGAGCAGTACTTC. It encodes CASSIGGSSYEQYF.

The chain joins TRBV24-1 to TRBJ1-1, with TRBD1 as a possible D gene (5 bases). CDR1 and CDR2 from the germline V gene are KGHDR and SFDVKD. The V end was cut by 2 bases, the J end by 2 bases, with 11 bases between. This CDR3 comprises 15 residues. The CDR3 spells CATSDSGGVNTEAFF. DNA for the CDR3: TGTGCCACCAGTGATTCTGGGGGGGTTAACACTGAAGCTTTCTTT.

CDR3 sequence: CASSPGQAVSYEQYF. The DNA for the CDR3 is TGTGCCAGCAGCCCGGGACAGGCTGTGTCCTACGAGCAGTACTTC. This chain links TRBV9 with TRBJ2-7; 8 bases agree with TRBD1. The V gene's germline CDR1 is SGDLS and CDR2 YYNGEE. This CDR3 is 15 amino acids long. V lost 4 bases to trimming and J lost 1 base; unmatched junction nucleotides: 7.

The CDR3 sequence is CASYGSPANTGELFF. The CDR3 DNA sequence: TGCGCCAGTTACGGGAGTCCCGCGAACACCGGGGAGCTGTTTTTT. The rearrangement uses TRBV5-1 and TRBJ2-2; maybe TRBD2 (6 bases). Germline V gene data show CDR1 as SGHRS and CDR2 as YFSETQ. CDR3 length: 15 amino acids. V lost 8 bases and J 0 bases, leaving 14 bases between the germline ends.

J is TRBJ2-5 and V is TRBV7-9; D not certain. The germline gives CDR1 SEHNR, CDR2 FQNEAQ (reference sequence). This CDR3 spans 14 amino acids. Deletions cut 5 bases from V and 4 bases from J, with 14 bases between. In DNA, the CDR3 is TGTGCCAGCAGCCACCCTACGGCGGCAGAGACCCAGTACTTC. Translating it yields CASSHPTAAETQYF.

The chain carries TRBV20-1 and TRBJ2-1, with D unclear. Looked up from germline, CDR1 is DFQATT and CDR2 is SNEGSKA (reference sequence). Trimming cost V 6 bases and J 6 bases, with 9 bases left between them. The CDR3 runs 11 residues. CDR3 DNA sequence: TGCAGTGCCCACTACGGCAATGAGCAGTTCTTC. This translates into CSAHYGNEQFF.

V and J are TRBV28 and TRBJ2-7; D not resolved. The CDR3 sequence is 11 residues long. Germline CDR1 is MDHEN and CDR2 is SYDVKM. V lost 6 bases to trimming and J lost 7 bases, with 10 bases between them. The CDR3 nucleotides read TGTGCCAGCAGCACAACGGAGGAGCAGTACTTC. It translates to CASSTTEEQYF.

The chain uses TRBV7-8 and TRBJ2-7; 9 nucleotides agree with TRBD2. The CDR3 has 16 amino acids. J gave up 1 base and V 5 bases, and 9 bases lay outside the gene matches. Germline lookup yields CDR1 SGHVS and CDR2 FQNEAQ. DNA of the CDR3: TGTGCCAGCAGCCAACAGGGACTAGCTTCGTCCTACGAGCAGTACTTC. It is translated as CASSQQGLASSYEQYF.

This clone showed up just once. The chain links TRBV7-2 to TRBJ2-7; possibly TRBD2 for D (6 bases). The length of the CDR3 is 18 residues. V shed 1 base and J shed 0 bases, with 19 bases lying between them. From germline, CDR1 is SGHTA and CDR2 FQGNSA. CDR3 amino acids: CASSLGGAGLQLSYEQYF. CDR3 sequence (DNA): TGTGCCAGCAGCTTAGGGGGTGCGGGGCTTCAGCTCTCCTACGAGCAGTACTTC.

This sequence joins TRBV6-1 and TRBJ2-2; D call uncertain. This CDR3 comprises 13 residues. Germline CDR1 is MNHNS and CDR2 is SASEGT. V shed 2 bases and J shed 5 bases, with 6 bases lying between them. The CDR3 is CASSEIVTGELFF. The CDR3, as DNA: TGTGCCAGCAGTGAAATAGTAACCGGGGAGCTGTTTTTT.